This T cell receptor (beta chain) was observed in a study of OX40 agonist ivuxolimab in advanced cancers. The study's findings and limits: Expanded clones were, on average, more numerous among CD8+ T cells than CD4+.

As regards this clone: Its antigen remains unknown.

Profiling relied on immunoSEQ multiplex PCR, and the TCRdb table lists in-frame clones only, not all of them. The table has approximately 82,000 clones, about 90% seen once. The CDR3 is 14 residues long. V dropped 5 bases and J dropped 0; count of bases not matched to a gene: 3. Germline CDR1 MNHNS, CDR2 SASEGT. The receptor was isolated from an adult with an advanced solid tumor such as melanoma, head and neck, liver or kidney cancer. The starting material was CD4+ or CD8+ T cells sorted from blood, obtained in a trial of the OX40 agonist ivuxolimab. The chain employs TRBV6-1 and TRBJ1-1, with 7 bases aligning to TRBD1. The CDR3 protein is CASSRGQMNTEAFF. The CDR3 DNA reads as TGTGCCAGCAGTCGGGGACAGATGAACACTGAAGCTTTCTTT.